This T cell receptor (beta chain) was retrieved from a study of T cell responses to AZD1222 COVID-19 vaccine. The CDR3 is made up of 15 amino acids. Germline V lookup: CDR1 MNHEY, CDR2 SVGAGI. Germline trimming cut 6 bases from V and 3 bases from J; bases unmatched to any gene: 9. Generated by immunoSEQ multiplex PCR, the TCRdb table keeps only in-frame clones and is missing some. The sample comprises roughly 140,000 clones, over 85% of which are singletons, and approximately 1.5% rests with the top ten. The rearrangement uses TRBV6-5 and TRBJ2-7, with 9 bases lining up with TRBD1. The TCR was taken from an adult in good health. This specimen was peripheral blood, taken on day 0 of AZD1222 vaccination. DNA of the CDR3: TGTGCCAGCAGGCGGGGACAGGGTCTTTACTACGAGCAGTACTTC. Translating gives CASRRGQGLYYEQYF.